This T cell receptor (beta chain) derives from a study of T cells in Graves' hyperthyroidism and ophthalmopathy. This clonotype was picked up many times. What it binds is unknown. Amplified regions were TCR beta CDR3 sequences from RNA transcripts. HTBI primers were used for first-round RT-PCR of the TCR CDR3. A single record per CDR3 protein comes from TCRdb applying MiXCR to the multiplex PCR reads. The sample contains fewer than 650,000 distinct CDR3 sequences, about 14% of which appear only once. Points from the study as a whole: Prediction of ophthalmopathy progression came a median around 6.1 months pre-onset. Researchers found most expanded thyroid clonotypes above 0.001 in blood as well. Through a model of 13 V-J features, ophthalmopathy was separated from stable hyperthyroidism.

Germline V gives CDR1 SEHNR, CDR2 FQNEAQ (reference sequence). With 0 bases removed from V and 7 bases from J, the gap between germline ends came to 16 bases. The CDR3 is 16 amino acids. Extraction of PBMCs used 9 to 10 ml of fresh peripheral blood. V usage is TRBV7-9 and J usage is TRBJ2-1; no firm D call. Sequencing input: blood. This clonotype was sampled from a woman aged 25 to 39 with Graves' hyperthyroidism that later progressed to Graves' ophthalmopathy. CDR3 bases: TGTGCCAGCAGCTTAGCGCTATCACACTCTTGGAATGAGCAGTTCTTC. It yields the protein CASSLALSHSWNEQFF.